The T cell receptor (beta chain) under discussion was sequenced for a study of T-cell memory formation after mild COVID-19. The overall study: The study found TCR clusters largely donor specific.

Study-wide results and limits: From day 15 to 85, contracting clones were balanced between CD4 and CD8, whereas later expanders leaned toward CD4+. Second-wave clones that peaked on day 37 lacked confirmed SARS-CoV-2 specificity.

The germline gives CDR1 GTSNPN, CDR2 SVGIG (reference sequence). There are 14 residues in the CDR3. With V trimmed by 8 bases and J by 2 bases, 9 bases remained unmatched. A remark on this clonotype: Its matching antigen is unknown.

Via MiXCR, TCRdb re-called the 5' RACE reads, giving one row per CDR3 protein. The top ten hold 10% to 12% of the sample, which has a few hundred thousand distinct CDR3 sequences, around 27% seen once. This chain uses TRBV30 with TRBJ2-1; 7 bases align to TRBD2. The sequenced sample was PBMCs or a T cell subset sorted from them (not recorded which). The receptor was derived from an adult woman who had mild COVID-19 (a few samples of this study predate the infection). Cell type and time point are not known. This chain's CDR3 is CARGRGITYNEQFF. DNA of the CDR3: TGTGCCCGGGGGAGGGGAATTACCTACAATGAGCAGTTCTTC.